The rows below give T cell receptor beta chains drawn from one sample of a study of T-cell reconstitution after alpha-beta-depleted transplantation in children. Each CDR3 protein is one row after TCRdb ran MiXCR on the PCR reads. Of around 490,000 distinct CDR3 sequences listed, approximately 10% are singletons. The sequencing here drew on PBMCs, mostly from graft donor cells, taken 180 days after TCRalphabeta/CD19-depleted stem cell transplant. The source of these receptors is a female patient aged 2-10 years who had a stem cell transplant for aplastic anemia, so the T cells may come from the graft donor. Both conserved end residues are part of each CDR3. A D gene is named only where the DNA matches it firmly. Size tells how often a clone was seen (once, few, many) or the class of an expanded clone, and some rows leave it out.

d_call,j_call,clone_size,v_call,cdr3_aa,cdr3_nt
.,TRBJ2-2,few,TRBV6-4,CASSGDGTGELFF,TGTGCCAGCAGCGGGGACGGGACCGGGGAGCTGTTTTTT
.,TRBJ2-1,many,TRBV12-3/TRBV12-4,CASSLLEGNEQFF,TGTGCCAGCAGTCTTTTAGAAGGGAATGAGCAGTTCTTC
.,TRBJ2-4,many,TRBV10-3,CAISESWATGSIQYF,TGTGCCATCAGTGAGTCGTGGGCGACAGGTTCCATTCAGTACTTC
TRBD1,TRBJ1-5,few,TRBV12-3/TRBV12-4,CASRGQAGPNQPQHF,TGTGCCAGCAGGGGACAGGCCGGGCCCAATCAGCCCCAGCATTTT
.,TRBJ1-5,.,TRBV28,CASSSYQPQHF,TGTGCCAGCAGCTCTTATCAGCCCCAGCATTTT
TRBD2,TRBJ2-1,.,TRBV7-8,CASSKASGTSYNEQFF,TGTGCCAGCAGCAAAGCGAGCGGGACCTCCTACAATGAGCAGTTCTTC
TRBD2,TRBJ2-3,few,TRBV11-2,CASSLERVIAGTSGPGTDTQYF,TGTGCCAGCAGCTTAGAAAGAGTTATCGCGGGGACTAGCGGGCCCGGGACAGATACGCAGTATTTT
.,TRBJ1-4,few,TRBV5-1,CASSLQEGRNEKLFF,TGCGCCAGCAGCTTACAGGAAGGGAGGAATGAAAAACTGTTTTTT
TRBD2,TRBJ2-3,few,TRBV20-1,CSANEPSGNTDTQYF,TGCAGTGCTAATGAGCCTAGCGGAAACACAGATACGCAGTATTTT
.,TRBJ2-5,many,TRBV11-3,CASSLLGYYRDQETQYF,TGTGCCAGCAGCCTCCTTGGCTATTACAGGGACCAAGAGACCCAGTACTTC
.,TRBJ2-5,few,TRBV6-5,CASRTEGAQYF,TGTGCCAGCAGGACTGAGGGAGCTCAGTACTTC
TRBD1,TRBJ1-2,once,TRBV7-2,CASSSRTGGIGYTF,TGTGCCAGCAGCTCACGGACAGGGGGTATTGGCTACACCTTC
.,TRBJ2-2,.,TRBV7-3,CASSSELLLTGELFF,TGTGCCAGCAGCTCCGAATTGTTACTTACCGGGGAGCTGTTTTTT
TRBD2,TRBJ2-1,.,TRBV7-9,CASSPRVTSGNEQFF,TGTGCCAGCAGCCCTAGAGTGACTAGCGGGAATGAGCAGTTCTTC
TRBD1,TRBJ1-2,.,TRBV7-8,CASSLGTVQLNYGYTF,TGTGCCAGCAGCTTGGGGACAGTACAACTTAACTATGGCTACACCTTC
.,TRBJ2-7,few,TRBV10-3,CAIREGQGIDEQYF,TGTGCCATCAGAGAGGGCCAGGGAATCGACGAGCAGTACTTC
.,TRBJ2-5,.,TRBV2,CASSGKLSRGGTLPGRGTQYF,TGTGCCAGCAGCGGGAAGCTCAGTAGGGGCGGGACTCTCCCCGGGCGAGGGACCCAGTACTTC
TRBD2,TRBJ2-1,many,TRBV11-2,CASSSGLAGGNEQFF,TGTGCCAGCAGCTCGGGACTAGCGGGAGGAAATGAGCAGTTCTTC
.,TRBJ1-2,.,TRBV7-2,CASSLASRQGHGYTF,TGTGCCAGCAGCTTAGCGAGTAGGCAGGGTCATGGCTACACCTTC
.,TRBJ2-5,few,TRBV29-1,CSVEIGEGHYQETQYF,TGCAGCGTTGAAATAGGGGAAGGGCACTACCAAGAGACCCAGTACTTC
TRBD2,TRBJ2-2,many,TRBV4-1,CASSQEMLTGGRTGELFF,TGCGCCAGCAGCCAAGAAATGTTGACGGGAGGTCGCACCGGGGAGCTGTTTTTT
.,TRBJ2-5,few,TRBV5-1,CASSGGRGGETQYF,TGCGCCAGCAGCGGAGGGAGAGGTGGAGAGACCCAGTACTTC
.,TRBJ1-2,few,TRBV15,CATSRTTYWGNGYTF,TGTGCCACCAGCCGCACAACCTATTGGGGAAATGGCTACACCTTC
TRBD1,TRBJ2-6,many,TRBV29-1,CSVEGTGGSGANVLTF,TGCAGCGTTGAAGGGACAGGGGGCTCTGGGGCCAACGTCCTGACTTTC
.,TRBJ2-7,few,TRBV18,CASSPDHTYEQYF,TGTGCCAGCTCACCTGACCATACCTACGAGCAGTACTTC
TRBD1,TRBJ1-1,many,TRBV12-3/TRBV12-4,CASTRDRRNTEAFF,TGTGCCAGCACCAGGGACAGAAGGAACACTGAAGCTTTCTTT
.,TRBJ2-3,few,TRBV10-3,CAISGTSTDTQYF,TGTGCCATCAGTGGGACAAGCACAGATACGCAGTATTTT
TRBD2,TRBJ2-5,.,TRBV12-3/TRBV12-4,CASTMSGRAGETQYF,TGTGCCAGCACCATGAGCGGGAGGGCCGGGGAGACCCAGTACTTC
.,TRBJ2-2,.,TRBV6-1,CASRQGTNPGELFF,TGTGCCAGCAGACAGGGTACGAACCCCGGGGAGCTGTTTTTT
TRBD1,TRBJ2-3,.,TRBV24-1,CATSDRTGRLTDTQYF,TGTGCCACCAGTGATCGGACAGGGCGGTTGACAGATACGCAGTATTTT
.,TRBJ2-1,.,TRBV4-2,CASSQAAGTSGDNEQFF,TGTGCCAGCAGCCAAGCAGCCGGGACCTCGGGGGACAATGAGCAGTTCTTC
.,TRBJ2-1,.,TRBV20-1,CSARAERDSYNEQFF,TGCAGTGCTAGGGCTGAGCGTGACTCCTACAATGAGCAGTTCTTC
.,TRBJ1-6,.,TRBV7-9,CASSLSVTPLHF,TGTGCCAGCAGCTTATCCGTAACCCCCCTCCACTTT
TRBD1,TRBJ1-1,.,TRBV19,CASSFKDRVTEAFF,TGTGCCAGTAGTTTCAAGGACAGGGTCACTGAAGCTTTCTTT
.,TRBJ2-2,many,TRBV5-1,CASSLLEAGELFF,TGCGCCAGCAGCTTACTCGAAGCCGGGGAGCTGTTTTTT
.,TRBJ2-2,.,TRBV4-3,CASSPDGLSGGILTGELFF,TGCGCCAGCAGCCCTGATGGACTCAGTGGCGGGATTTTGACCGGGGAGCTGTTTTTT
.,TRBJ2-6,few,TRBV7-2,CASSWGGANVLTF,TGTGCCAGCAGTTGGGGCGGGGCCAACGTCCTGACTTTC
.,TRBJ2-2,.,TRBV20-1,CSASGGTNTGELFF,TGCAGTGCTAGTGGCGGGACGAACACCGGGGAGCTGTTTTTT
.,TRBJ2-2,few,TRBV5-1,CASSDFLNSWEWNTGELFF,TGCGCCAGCAGCGATTTCCTAAATTCCTGGGAGTGGAACACCGGGGAGCTGTTTTTT
.,TRBJ1-1,.,TRBV7-2,CASSLALGPRNTEAFF,TGTGCCAGCAGCCTGGCGCTGGGACCGAGGAACACTGAAGCTTTCTTT
.,TRBJ2-1,many,TRBV12-3/TRBV12-4,CASSIKGPTGQFF,TGTGCCAGCAGTATAAAGGGCCCCACGGGGCAGTTCTTC
TRBD2,TRBJ2-2,few,TRBV5-1,CASSSRLAGGHSPGELFF,TGCGCCAGCAGCTCCCGACTAGCGGGAGGTCATAGCCCCGGGGAGCTGTTTTTT
.,TRBJ1-5,few,TRBV6-5,CASSYGYSNQPQHF,TGTGCCAGCAGTTACGGCTATAGCAATCAGCCCCAGCATTTT
TRBD2,TRBJ2-7,.,TRBV3-1,CASRPTGGAYEQYF,TGTGCCAGCCGCCCGACGGGAGGGGCCTACGAGCAGTACTTC
.,TRBJ1-1,many,TRBV27,CASSWQGNTEAFF,TGTGCCAGCAGTTGGCAGGGTAACACTGAAGCTTTCTTT
.,TRBJ1-2,.,TRBV5-1,CASSLQGGDYGYTF,TGCGCCAGCAGCTTGCAGGGAGGGGACTATGGCTACACCTTC
.,TRBJ1-2,.,TRBV4-3,CASSQEDLGARGGYTF,TGCGCCAGCAGCCAAGAAGACCTGGGGGCTAGGGGTGGCTACACCTTC
.,TRBJ2-3,.,TRBV28,CASSTYTARDTQYF,TGTGCCAGCAGTACATACACGGCCAGGGATACGCAGTATTTT
TRBD2,TRBJ2-2,.,TRBV20-1,CSARGVTSGRSTGELFF,TGCAGTGCTAGAGGTGTTACTAGCGGGAGATCTACCGGGGAGCTGTTTTTT